The clone carrying this T cell receptor beta chain turned up a few times. A modified ARM-PCR protocol with three rounds of nested PCR amplified TCRbeta. TCRdb recomputed calls from the multiplex PCR reads with MiXCR, one row per CDR3 protein. The sample consists of approximately 80,000 distinct CDR3 sequences, approximately 80% of them appearing once. RNA was extracted from bulk tissue without any cell sorting. This non-tumor lung sample came from over 3 cm beyond the tumor edge. Donors were chemotherapy-naive, newly diagnosed lung cancer surgical patients in China, August–late 2014. The CDR3 loop spans 15 amino acids. Germline V lookup: CDR1 MRHNA, CDR2 SNTAGT. Trimming removed 5 bases from V and 6 bases from J; junction bases left unmatched: 5. The entry originates in a study of tumor and adjacent non-tumor tissue in lung cancer.

The source is a man aged 55-75 years with non-small cell lung cancer. The sequenced sample was distant non-tumor lung tissue. The chain carries TRBV6-4 and TRBJ2-1; TRBD2 matches at 12 bases. This CDR3 is CASSPTSGSGNEQFF. The CDR3 nucleotides read TGTGCCAGCAGTCCGACTAGCGGGAGTGGCAATGAGCAGTTCTTC.